The clone carrying this T cell receptor (beta chain) was counted once. This specimen comes from a study of healthy donors' naive CD4 and CD8 T cells. There are 13 residues in the CDR3. V lost 4 bases and J 2 bases, leaving 10 bases between the germline ends. Per the germline V gene, CDR1 is SQVTM and CDR2 is ANQGSEA. TCR libraries were built from about 520 ng of total RNA by linear amplification. TCRdb called the reads again in MiXCR, with one record for every CDR3 protein. The repertoire has approximately 200,000 distinct CDR3 sequences, around 74% of them found once; the top ten carry about 2.1%. Material: naive CD4+ and CD8+ T cells sorted from blood, pooled from several donors. The rearrangement joins TRBV29-1 to TRBJ2-3, with D unclear. The sequence was collected from a pool of human donors in good health; the sample pools cells from several healthy donors. This chain's CDR3 is CSVGLEPTDTQYF. Written as DNA, the CDR3 is TGCAGCGTTGGGCTAGAACCCACAGATACGCAGTATTTT.